This T cell receptor (beta chain) was captured in a study of cytomegalovirus exposure and HLA in healthy donors. Researchers ran the PCR with 60 Vbeta and 13 Jbeta primers. This table comes from immunoSEQ multiplex PCR, and its TCRdb copy is limited to in-frame clones, with some not included. The sample yields over 150,000 clones, 65% to 90% seen once. Study-wide results and caveats: The authors enumerated 180 or so TCR beta chains as linked to cytomegalovirus. Later analysis found that TCR beta chains associated with HLA were more clonally expanded than other, equally common chains.

A word on this clone: Its specificity is unknown.

This CDR3 has 14 residues. Looked up from germline, CDR1 is ENHRY and CDR2 is SYGVKD. V trimming: 4 bases; J trimming: 3 bases; junction bases outside the gene matches: 2. The TCR was taken from a man aged 45 to 65 in good health and CMV-seropositive. The sequenced sample was PBMCs. The chain links TRBV10-3 to TRBJ1-2, with 10 bases matching TRBD1. The CDR3 reads CAISGDRGDYGYTF. The CDR3 region has the DNA TGTGCCATCAGTGGGGACAGGGGTGACTATGGCTACACCTTC.